One sample yielded the 25 T cell receptor beta chains listed below, sequenced in a study of blood T cell repertoires in COVID-19. The method was immunoSEQ multiplex PCR; TCRdb's version includes in-frame clones alone and lacks a portion of them. The sample holds about 250,000 clones, approximately 88% seen once. Sequenced material: PBMCs or T cells enriched from blood (not recorded which). The receptors come from a woman in her twenties or thirties with acute COVID-19.

This chain joins TRBV19 and TRBJ2-7, with 12 bases matching TRBD1. V was clipped by 3 bases and J by 3 bases; unmatched bases: 12. Germline-derived CDR1 and CDR2 are LNHDA and SQIVND (reference sequence). This CDR3 has 18 amino acids. The CDR3 protein is CASSMGEGRDRGHYEQYF. The CDR3 DNA is TGTGCCAGTAGTATGGGTGAAGGCCGGGACAGGGGGCACTACGAGCAGTACTTC. The complete variable domain, with remaining parts taken from reference TRBV19 and TRBJ2-7, reads DGGITQSPKYLFRKEGQNVTLSCEQNLNHDAMYWYRQDPGQGLRLIYYSQIVNDFQKGDIAEGYSVSREKKESFPLTVTSAQKNPTAFYLCASSMGEGRDRGHYEQYFGPGTRLTVT.

CDR3 DNA: TGCGCCAGCAGCTCCCTTGTGAGTGAGAACACTGAAGCTTTCTTT. Translated: CASSSLVSENTEAFF. The V gene is TRBV5-1, the J gene TRBJ1-1, with D uncertain. Trimming took 3 bases from V and 1 from J, leaving 13 bases between them. CDR1 and CDR2 (germline): SGHRS, YFSETQ. The CDR3 contains 15 residues.

The CDR3 loop is CAWTEPRTGFGVQPQHF. The CDR3 DNA follows: TGTGCCTGGACAGAACCGAGGACAGGGTTTGGTGTTCAGCCCCAGCATTTT. This chain links TRBV30 with TRBJ1-5; 8 bases align to TRBD1. Trimming cost V 4 bases and J 6 bases; bases outside gene matches: 17. CDR1 is GTSNPN, CDR2 SVGIG, per germline (reference sequence). CDR3 size: 17 residues.

A remark on this clone: In the same sample, other DNA sequences code for this CDR3. V usage is TRBV12-3 or TRBV12-4 and J usage is TRBJ2-5, with D maybe TRBD1 (5 bases). CDR3 size: 11 residues. Between the trimmed V and J ends, which lost 6 bases and 3 bases, there was a span of 5 bases. Here the CDR3 DNA reads TGTGCCAGCAGAGGGGAAGAGACCCAGTACTTC. Translated, it gives CASRGEETQYF.

This clone has just one count. The rearrangement uses TRBV7-2 and TRBJ2-7; 8 nucleotides align to TRBD1. This CDR3 contains 14 residues. Germline CDR1 and CDR2: SGHTA and FQGNSA. The V and J ends lost 3 bases and 4 bases, in that order; junction bases with no gene match: 5. This CDR3 reads CASSFTGGPYEQYF. The CDR3, as DNA: TGTGCCAGCAGCTTCACAGGGGGTCCTTACGAGCAGTACTTC.

The V call is TRBV27, the J call TRBJ1-4, with TRBD1 as a possible D gene (5 bases). CDR1 is MNHEY and CDR2 is SMNVEV in the germline V gene (reference sequence). Trimming pared 0 bases from V and 4 bases from J, leaving 9 bases between. CDR3 size: 15 residues. Here the CDR3 reads CASSLSSGYNEKLFF. CDR3 bases: TGTGCCAGCAGTTTATCATCAGGGTATAATGAAAAACTGTTTTTT.

The chain is built from TRBV12-3 or TRBV12-4 and TRBJ1-4; tentative D call: TRBD1 (6 bases). The CDR3 extends over 13 amino acids. Trimming shortened V by 4 bases and J by 4 bases, and 7 bases separated the two germline ends. Here the CDR3 DNA reads TGTGCCAGCAGTTGGACAGATAATGAAAAACTGTTTTTT. Protein product: CASSWTDNEKLFF.

This clone showed up just once. The gene calls are TRBV3-1 (or the pseudogene TRBV3-2) and TRBJ1-3; 10 positions match TRBD1. Germline CDR1 reads LGHDT; CDR2 reads YNNKEL (reference sequence). Unmatched junction bases numbered 3, after V lost 0 bases and J lost 4 bases. The CDR3 runs 16 residues. The CDR3 loop reads CASSQDDRGLGNTIYF. CDR3 sequence (DNA): TGTGCCAGCAGCCAAGATGACAGGGGGCTCGGAAACACCATATATTTT.

V and J are TRBV30 and TRBJ1-5; weak D call: TRBD1 (6 bases). Germline CDR1 GTSNPN, CDR2 SVGIG (reference sequence). V dropped 1 base and J dropped 6 bases, with 13 bases sitting between them. The CDR3 contains 14 residues. Here the CDR3 reads CAWSGQGQGQPQHF. DNA of the CDR3: TGTGCCTGGAGTGGGCAGGGGCAAGGTCAGCCCCAGCATTTT.

This chain links TRBV6-5 with TRBJ2-5; possibly TRBD2 for D (6 bases). V was cut by 2 bases and J by 2 bases, with 12 bases left in between. The CDR3 runs 15 residues. Looked up from germline, CDR1 is MNHEY and CDR2 is SVGAGI. The CDR3 protein is CASSYEARGQETQYF. The CDR3 nucleotides read TGTGCCAGCAGTTACGAAGCCCGGGGGCAAGAGACCCAGTACTTC.

This sequence joins TRBV30 and TRBJ2-3, with 7 bases fitting TRBD1. V lost 5 bases, J lost 2 bases, and 13 bases stayed unmatched. The CDR3 consists of 16 residues. Looked up from germline, CDR1 is GTSNPN and CDR2 is SVGIG (reference sequence). CDR3 sequence reads: CAWGGEGGEATDTQYF. For the CDR3, the DNA is TGTGCCTGGGGGGGAGAAGGGGGCGAGGCCACAGATACGCAGTATTTT.

V usage is TRBV27 and J usage is TRBJ2-5, with 7 nucleotides matching TRBD1. The CDR3 contains 14 residues. Looked up from germline, CDR1 is MNHEY and CDR2 is SMNVEV (reference sequence). The V segment lost 6 bases and the J segment 4 bases; nucleotides outside the gene matches: 8. This CDR3 is CASSTPRQGETQYF. For the CDR3, the DNA is TGTGCCAGCAGCACCCCCAGACAGGGAGAGACCCAGTACTTC.

The rearrangement joins TRBV9 to TRBJ2-3; 12 positions agree with TRBD2. The V and J ends lost 4 bases and 1 base, in that order; junction bases with no gene match: 4. The length of the CDR3 is 16 residues. Germline V gene data show CDR1 as SGDLS and CDR2 as YYNGEE. CDR3 residues: CASSRLAGDRTDTQYF. CDR3 bases: TGTGCCAGCAGCAGACTAGCGGGGGACCGCACAGATACGCAGTATTTT.

The chain is built from TRBV6-5 and TRBJ1-5; D perhaps matches TRBD1 (6 bases). CDR1 and CDR2 from the germline V gene are MNHEY and SVGAGI. The V and J ends lost 6 bases and 5 bases respectively, with 14 bases between them. This CDR3 contains 14 residues. CDR3 nucleotides: TGTGCCAGCAGCCTCGGACAGTCCGATCAGCCCCAGCATTTT. This encodes CASSLGQSDQPQHF.

The chain has TRBV10-3 and TRBJ1-4; TRBD1 matches 8 bases. Germline V gene lookup returns CDR1 ENHRY and CDR2 SYGVKD. The V and J ends lost 3 bases and 7 bases, in that order; junction bases with no gene match: 10. The CDR3 consists of 16 residues. CDR3 sequence: CAISEESGGLGEKLFF. The CDR3 nucleotides read TGTGCCATCAGTGAAGAATCAGGGGGCTTGGGTGAAAAACTGTTTTTT.

The chain is built from TRBV19 and TRBJ1-1; tentatively, D is TRBD1 (5 bases). Germline CDR1 and CDR2: LNHDA and SQIVND (reference sequence). The ends were cut back, 7 bases at V and 3 bases at J, with 12 bases in the middle. CDR3 length equals 13 residues. The CDR3 loop is CASTIWGDTEAFF. CDR3 nucleotide sequence: TGTGCCAGTACCATCTGGGGGGACACTGAAGCTTTCTTT.

The chain combines TRBV19 with TRBJ2-1; possibly TRBD1 for D (5 bases). The CDR3 has 12 amino acids. The V gene's germline CDR1 is LNHDA and CDR2 SQIVND (reference sequence). Trimming shortened V by 2 bases and J by 7 bases, and 6 bases separated the two germline ends. This CDR3 reads CASSIRGNEQFF. The CDR3 DNA reads TGTGCCAGTAGTATAAGGGGAAATGAGCAGTTCTTC.

The J gene is TRBJ2-5, the V gene TRBV2; TRBD2 matches 10 bases. Germline values: CDR1 SNHLY, CDR2 FYNNEI. V gave up 5 bases and J gave up 2 bases; unmatched junction bases: 8. The CDR3 covers 16 residues. CDR3 in amino acids: CASSSSGGSAQETQYF. DNA of the CDR3: TGTGCCAGCAGTTCTAGCGGGGGCTCTGCTCAAGAGACCCAGTACTTC.

V is TRBV25-1 and J is TRBJ1-4, with D perhaps TRBD1 (5 bases). The germline V gene encodes CDR1 MGHDK and CDR2 SYGVNS. Trimming removed 4 bases at V and 4 bases at J, with 10 bases between. The CDR3 sequence is 14 residues long. In DNA form, the CDR3 reads TGTGCCAGCAGTGGGGGCAGCCATAATGAAAAACTGTTTTTT. This translates into CASSGGSHNEKLFF. The full variable domain, completed using reference TRBV25-1 and TRBJ1-4, is EADIYQTPRYLVIGTGKKITLECSQTMGHDKMYWYQQDPGMELHLIHYSYGVNSTEKGDLSSESTVSRIRTEHFPLTLESARPSHTSQYLCASSGGSHNEKLFFGSGTQLSVL.

The chain recombines TRBV19 with TRBJ2-1; D is perhaps TRBD2 (7 bases). With 7 bases removed from V and 9 bases from J, the gap between germline ends came to 22 bases. The CDR3 consists of 15 residues. Per the germline V gene, CDR1 is LNHDA and CDR2 is SQIVND (reference sequence). The DNA of the CDR3 is TGTGCCAGTACCCCTCGGCTAGCGGAGGGGGGTGAGCAGTTCTTC. As protein: CASTPRLAEGGEQFF.

The chain recombines TRBV10-3 with TRBJ1-4; tentatively, D is TRBD1 (5 bases). Trimming removed 3 bases from V and 10 bases from J, with 18 bases in between. Germline CDR1 is ENHRY and CDR2 is SYGVKD. The CDR3 runs 15 residues. The CDR3 DNA reads as TGTGCCATCAGTGACTCCGGGACTCTTCTAGGAAAACTGTTTTTT. As protein: CAISDSGTLLGKLFF.

The V and J genes are TRBV9 and TRBJ2-1; 7 positions agree with TRBD1. The CDR3 is 14 residues long. J was trimmed by 9 bases and V by 0 bases; bases with no gene match: 6. In germline, CDR1 is SGDLS, CDR2 YYNGEE. CDR3 in amino acids: CASSVGQGRTEQFF. The CDR3 DNA reads TGTGCCAGCAGCGTAGGACAGGGAAGGACTGAGCAGTTCTTC.

The CDR3 here is CASSLSLGGERHGYTF. As DNA, the CDR3 is TGCGCCAGCAGCTTGAGTTTAGGGGGCGAGAGGCATGGCTACACCTTC. This chain uses TRBV5-1 with TRBJ1-2, with 7 positions matching TRBD1. V lost 1 base and J lost 6; bases outside the gene matches: 12. This CDR3 spans 16 amino acids. Germline CDR1 and CDR2: SGHRS and YFSETQ.

A single count supports this clone. J is TRBJ2-7 and V is TRBV28; 10 bases are shared with TRBD1. J gave up 3 bases and V 4 bases, and 9 bases lay outside the gene matches. The CDR3 totals 16 residues. Germline CDR1 MDHEN, CDR2 SYDVKM. Written as DNA, the CDR3 is TGTGCCAGCAGTTGGACAGGGGGAAAAAAAGACTACGAGCAGTACTTC. Residues: CASSWTGGKKDYEQYF.

The V call is TRBV19, the J call TRBJ1-2, with 8 bases identical to TRBD1. Looked up from germline, CDR1 is LNHDA and CDR2 is SQIVND (reference sequence). V was pared by 5 bases and J by 2 bases, with 13 bases of the junction left unmatched. This CDR3 comprises 17 residues. CDR3 DNA sequence: TGTGCCAGTAGTGCTCAGGGGGCTGATGTTAAGAACTATGGCTACACCTTC. Amino acids: CASSAQGADVKNYGYTF.